The 17 T cell receptor beta chains below come from one sample, sequenced in a study of T cell responses to AZD1222 COVID-19 vaccine. Here immunoSEQ multiplex PCR was the method, and the copy in TCRdb shows in-frame clones only, minus some. The table lists around 120,000 clones, over 80% of them singletons, with under 1.2% in the top ten. Source: peripheral blood, taken on day 0 of AZD1222 vaccination. The origin of the receptors is an adult in good health.

V gene TRBV19 combines with J gene TRBJ2-4; D is possibly TRBD1 (6 bases). Germline CDR1 LNHDA, CDR2 SQIVND (reference sequence). CDR3 length: 18 amino acids. The V gene lost 5 bases and the J gene lost 1 base, with 21 bases spanning the gap. The CDR3 nucleotides read TGTGCCAGTAGTTGGGCAGGGGCCGTCCGGGGCGCCAAAAACATTCAGTACTTC. Its translation is CASSWAGAVRGAKNIQYF.

Here the CDR3 reads CASSLPRDTIEAFF. The CDR3 region has the DNA TGTGCCAGCAGCCTCCCAAGGGACACCATAGAAGCTTTCTTT. This chain links TRBV13 with TRBJ1-1, with D maybe TRBD1 (6 bases). Per germline, CDR1 PRHDT and CDR2 FYEKMQ (reference sequence). The ends were cut back, 5 bases at V and 8 bases at J, with 18 bases in the middle. The CDR3 extends over 14 amino acids. Full variable domain (rest looked up from reference TRBV13 and TRBJ1-1): AAGVIQSPRHLIKEKRETATLKCYPIPRHDTVYWYQQGPGQDPQFLISFYEKMQSDKGSIPDRFSAQQFSDYHSELNMSSLELGDSALYFCASSLPRDTIEAFFGQGTRLTVV.

The genes are TRBV24-1 and TRBJ2-3; D remains unclear. With 6 bases removed from V and 2 bases from J, the gap between germline ends came to 11 bases. The CDR3 totals 14 residues. CDR1 and CDR2 from the germline V gene are KGHDR and SFDVKD. The CDR3 sequence: CATSHAAITDTQYF. CDR3 DNA sequence: TGTGCCACCAGTCACGCAGCGATCACAGATACGCAGTATTTT.

This clone was counted only a few times. This sequence joins TRBV30 and TRBJ2-3, with D maybe TRBD2 (6 bases). Germline V CDR1 and CDR2: GTSNPN, SVGIG (reference sequence). Trimming cost V 5 bases and J 2 bases, with 11 bases left between them. The CDR3 is 13 amino acids. Written as DNA, the CDR3 is TGTGCCTGGTCACGGGGGTTCACAGATACGCAGTATTTT. It is translated as CAWSRGFTDTQYF. Variable domain in full (rest from reference TRBV30 and TRBJ2-3): SQTIHQWPATLVQPVGSPLSLECTVEGTSNPNLYWYRQAAGRGLQLLFYSVGIGQISSEVPQNLSASRPQDRQFILSSKKLLLSDSGFYLCAWSRGFTDTQYFGPGTRLTVL.

The chain is built from TRBV19 and TRBJ2-7; TRBD2 matches 8 bases. The germline CDR1 and CDR2 sequences are LNHDA and SQIVND (reference sequence). V lost 5 bases, J lost 9 bases, and 15 bases stayed unmatched. CDR3 length: 15 amino acids. CDR3 sequence: CASSSPGTRSLGQYF. CDR3 DNA: TGTGCCAGTAGTTCGCCCGGGACTAGGTCGCTTGGGCAGTACTTC.

This chain links TRBV4-2 with TRBJ2-7; 12 nucleotides agree with TRBD2. Germline assignment: CDR1 LGHNA and CDR2 YNFKEQ. V gave up 1 base and J gave up 5 bases; unmatched junction bases: 0. CDR3 length equals 14 residues. The CDR3 spells CASSQGTSGDEQYF. The CDR3 DNA sequence: TGTGCCAGCAGCCAAGGGACTAGCGGGGACGAGCAGTACTTC.

V and J are TRBV11-2 and TRBJ2-7, with TRBD2 as a possible D gene (6 bases). The V gene lost 5 bases and the J gene lost 3 bases, with 14 bases spanning the gap. Germline values: CDR1 SGHAT, CDR2 FQNNGV. CDR3 length: 14 residues. The CDR3 bases are TGTGCCAGCAGCCCAGGACTAAAAAGCTACGAGCAGTACTTC. Residues: CASSPGLKSYEQYF.

CDR3 residues: CASSVRDRGPSSGANVLTF. For the CDR3, the DNA is TGTGCCAGCAGCGTCCGGGACAGGGGGCCCAGCTCTGGGGCCAACGTCCTGACTTTC. This rearrangement joins TRBV7-9 to TRBJ2-6, with TRBD1 identical over 12 bases. The J segment lost 0 bases and the V segment lost 5 bases, leaving 8 bases of the junction unmatched. The CDR3 sequence is 19 residues long. Germline V gives CDR1 SEHNR, CDR2 FQNEAQ (reference sequence). Filled out from reference TRBV7-9 and TRBJ2-6, the complete variable domain reads DTGVSQNPRHKITKRGQNVTFRCDPISEHNRLYWYRQTLGQGPEFLTYFQNEAQLEKSRLLSDRFSAERPKGSFSTLEIQRTEQGDSAMYLCASSVRDRGPSSGANVLTFGAGSRLTVL.

V gene TRBV29-1 combines with J gene TRBJ1-1, with D hard to call. CDR1 and CDR2 (germline): SQVTM, ANQGSEA. The CDR3 sequence is 14 residues long. V was trimmed by 3 bases and J by 0 bases, leaving 11 bases between them. DNA of the CDR3: TGCAGCGTTGATCTGTCGGGAATGAACACTGAAGCTTTCTTT. Its protein product is CSVDLSGMNTEAFF.

The chain uses TRBV30 and TRBJ1-6, with D perhaps TRBD1 (5 bases). The CDR3 totals 15 residues. Deletions cut 0 bases from V and 10 bases from J, with 16 bases between. CDR1 and CDR2 from the germline V gene are GTSNPN and SVGIG (reference sequence). The chain's CDR3 is CAWSVRTQGTSPLHF. The CDR3 DNA sequence: TGTGCCTGGAGTGTAAGAACCCAGGGAACCTCACCCCTCCACTTT. Full variable domain (outside the CDR3, taken from reference TRBV30 and TRBJ1-6): SQTIHQWPATLVQPVGSPLSLECTVEGTSNPNLYWYRQAAGRGLQLLFYSVGIGQISSEVPQNLSASRPQDRQFILSSKKLLLSDSGFYLCAWSVRTQGTSPLHFGNGTRLTVT.

The V gene is TRBV5-1, the J gene TRBJ2-7, with D perhaps matching TRBD2 (5 bases). Germline values: CDR1 SGHRS, CDR2 YFSETQ. The CDR3 is made up of 15 amino acids. Trimming stripped 0 bases from V and 5 bases from J, with 15 bases between. The DNA of the CDR3 is TGCGCCAGCAGCTTGGGGGCCGGGATAAACGACGAGCAGTACTTC. Translated, it gives CASSLGAGINDEQYF.

V gene TRBV5-1 combines with J gene TRBJ1-6, with 8 bases aligning to TRBD1. The germline V gene encodes CDR1 SGHRS and CDR2 YFSETQ. This CDR3 region has 14 residues. Unmatched junction bases numbered 3, after V lost 5 bases and J lost 5 bases. Here the CDR3 DNA reads TGCGCCAGCAGTCTACAGGGGGATAATTCACCCCTCCACTTT. This gives the protein CASSLQGDNSPLHF.

V usage is TRBV3-1 (or the pseudogene TRBV3-2) and J usage is TRBJ2-1; D gene ambiguous. Germline CDR1 and CDR2: LGHDT and YNNKEL (reference sequence). Trimming stripped 0 bases from V and 8 bases from J, with 14 bases between. The CDR3 is 15 amino acids. CDR3: CASSQDRARPDEQFF. CDR3 sequence (DNA): TGTGCCAGCAGCCAAGATCGGGCTCGGCCGGATGAGCAGTTCTTC.

The rearrangement uses TRBV4-1 and TRBJ2-1; 14 bases match TRBD2. Germline values: CDR1 MGHRA, CDR2 YSYEKL. With 0 bases clipped from V and 7 bases from J, the junction kept 5 bases outside the gene matches. CDR3 length equals 17 residues. The CDR3 coding sequence is TGCGCCAGCAGCCAAGATCGCTGGACTAGCGGGGGGAATGAGCAGTTCTTC. Its protein is CASSQDRWTSGGNEQFF.

The rearrangement uses TRBV12-5 and TRBJ1-5; D is possibly TRBD1 (5 bases). Germline lookup yields CDR1 LGHNT and CDR2 FRNRAP. The V and J ends lost 4 bases and 2 bases respectively, with 18 bases between them. This CDR3 is 17 amino acids long. The CDR3 sequence is CASGSASGFSGNQPQHF. The CDR3 DNA reads TGTGCTAGTGGTTCCGCTTCAGGGTTCTCTGGCAATCAGCCCCAGCATTTT.

This chain uses TRBV6-5 with TRBJ2-1, with 9 bases that match TRBD2. The CDR3 extends over 14 amino acids. The trim removed 11 bases at V and 2 bases at J, leaving 7 bases unmatched. Germline V gives CDR1 MNHEY, CDR2 SVGAGI. CDR3 amino acids: CASAREGPYNEQFF. The CDR3 nucleotides read TGTGCCTCCGCGCGGGAGGGCCCCTACAATGAGCAGTTCTTC.

The gene calls are TRBV2 and TRBJ2-6, with a possible D match to TRBD2 (6 bases). Per germline, CDR1 SNHLY and CDR2 FYNNEI. The CDR3 totals 17 residues. Trimming left V 6 bases short and J 4 bases short, with 19 bases between. The CDR3: CASSGGGGVSGANVLTF. The CDR3 DNA follows: TGTGCCAGCAGCGGGGGAGGCGGAGTATCGGGGGCCAACGTCCTGACTTTC.